The next 27 T cell receptor beta chains were all read from a single sample in a study of Ad26.COV2.S vaccination and SARS-CoV-2 variants. Sequenced by immunoSEQ multiplex PCR; TCRdb stores in-frame clones only, minus some. The sample carries roughly 300,000 clones, roughly 90% recorded once. Treatment reported: approximately 18 received Ad26.COV2.S at low or high dose, single or two shots; about 5 received placebo; per-sample allocation not given. Each sample was drawn 63 days after the first injection (of vaccine or placebo). The sequences come from peripheral blood, collected in a trial of Ad26.COV2.S vaccine versus placebo. These receptors originate from a person aged 18 to 59 who received the Ad26.COV2.S COVID-19 vaccine or a placebo.

V is TRBV6-2 or TRBV6-3 and J is TRBJ2-7, with 8 bases matching TRBD2. CDR3 size: 15 residues. CDR1 is MNHEY, CDR2 SVGEGT, per germline. V shed 2 bases, J shed 5 bases, and the junction held 8 bases outside the gene matches. The CDR3 loop is CASSYPLGLADEQYF. CDR3 DNA sequence: TGTGCCAGCAGTTACCCATTAGGACTAGCCGACGAGCAGTACTTC.

This clone has more than one count but fewer than ten. The chain recombines TRBV28 with TRBJ2-7; tentatively, D is TRBD2 (5 bases). The CDR3 is made up of 13 amino acids. Germline V CDR1 and CDR2: MDHEN, SYDVKM. The V end was cut by 7 bases, the J end by 0 bases, with 10 bases between. CDR3 region: CASTSRDSYEQYF. The CDR3, as DNA: TGTGCCAGCACGTCGAGGGACTCCTACGAGCAGTACTTC.

The chain is built from TRBV7-9 and TRBJ2-1, with 7 nucleotides matching TRBD1. Trimming cost V 6 bases and J 0 bases; bases outside gene matches: 5. Germline assignment: CDR1 SEHNR and CDR2 FQNEAQ (reference sequence). This CDR3 is 15 amino acids long. CDR3: CASRPTGSSYNEQFF. CDR3 in DNA: TGTGCCAGCAGACCGACAGGGAGCTCCTACAATGAGCAGTTCTTC.

The rearrangement uses TRBV7-6 and TRBJ2-5, with D possibly TRBD1 on 5 matching bases. The length of the CDR3 is 12 residues. Germline CDR1 is SGHVS and CDR2 is FNYEAQ. The V gene lost 5 bases and the J gene lost 5 bases, with 9 bases spanning the gap. CDR3 sequence reads: CASSGARETQYF. For the CDR3, the DNA is TGTGCCAGCAGCGGGGCTAGGGAGACCCAGTACTTC.

This chain links TRBV6-5 with TRBJ2-7; D is uncertain. This CDR3 is built from 10 residues. Germline V gives CDR1 MNHEY, CDR2 SVGAGI. Between the trimmed V and J ends, which lost 8 bases and 4 bases, there was a span of 6 bases. The CDR3 DNA reads as TGTGCCAGCCACGAGTACGAGCAGTACTTC. Protein sequence: CASHEYEQYF.

J is TRBJ1-1 and V is TRBV5-4; D is perhaps TRBD1 (6 bases). V was cut by 0 bases and J by 7 bases, with 10 bases left in between. Germline V gene sequence: CDR1 SGHNT, CDR2 YYREEE (reference sequence). CDR3 length: 13 amino acids. The CDR3 reads CASSLENRDEAFF. CDR3 bases: TGTGCCAGCAGCTTGGAAAACAGGGATGAAGCTTTCTTT.

The chain employs TRBV6-5 and TRBJ2-3; 7 bases are shared with TRBD1. The CDR3 has 13 amino acids. V gave up 4 bases and J gave up 8 bases; unmatched junction bases: 6. Germline V CDR1 and CDR2: MNHEY, SVGAGI. Here the CDR3 reads CASSSTGVGTQYF. The CDR3 nucleotides are TGTGCCAGCAGTTCAACAGGGGTGGGTACGCAGTATTTT.

The chain joins TRBV5-6 to TRBJ1-4; no firm D call. CDR1 SGHDT and CDR2 YYEEEE come from the germline V gene. V gave up 4 bases and J gave up 3 bases, with 10 bases separating them. The length of the CDR3 is 14 residues. This CDR3 is CASSPDGANEKLFF. The CDR3 region has the DNA TGTGCCAGCAGCCCCGACGGAGCTAATGAAAAACTGTTTTTT.

The chain uses TRBV6-1 and TRBJ1-2, with a possible D match to TRBD1 (5 bases). Germline values: CDR1 MNHNS, CDR2 SASEGT. The CDR3 runs 14 residues. V gave up 1 base and J gave up 3 bases, with 9 bases separating them. The CDR3 DNA reads TGTGCCAGCAGTGAAGAGTGGGGGGACTATGGCTACACCTTC. Its protein product is CASSEEWGDYGYTF.

The V gene is TRBV3-1 (or the pseudogene TRBV3-2), the J gene TRBJ1-1, with D possibly TRBD1 on 6 matching bases. Germline CDR1 reads LGHDT; CDR2 reads YNNKEL (reference sequence). The CDR3 spans 14 residues. Between the trimmed V and J ends, which lost 4 bases and 0 bases, there was a span of 9 bases. CDR3: CASSLGQLNTEAFF. DNA of the CDR3: TGTGCCAGCAGCCTGGGACAACTGAACACTGAAGCTTTCTTT.

V and J are TRBV5-1 and TRBJ1-1; 11 bases align to TRBD1. In germline, CDR1 is SGHRS, CDR2 YFSETQ. V dropped 0 bases and J dropped 3; count of bases not matched to a gene: 10. This CDR3 has 18 amino acids. This CDR3 reads CASSLVGTGGVVYTEAFF. The CDR3 DNA reads TGCGCCAGCAGCTTGGTGGGGACAGGGGGTGTAGTTTACACTGAAGCTTTCTTT.

The rearrangement links TRBV19 to TRBJ1-4, with TRBD1 matching 12 bases. The CDR3 is 16 amino acids. From germline, CDR1 is LNHDA and CDR2 SQIVND (reference sequence). V shed 3 bases and J 7 bases; nucleotides not matched to a gene: 6. The CDR3 is CASSMRGQGAREKLFF. CDR3 DNA sequence: TGTGCCAGTAGTATGAGGGGACAGGGGGCTCGTGAAAAACTGTTTTTT.

V is TRBV9 and J is TRBJ2-4; 9 nucleotides match TRBD1. This CDR3 region has 15 residues. The V and J ends lost 0 bases and 7 bases, in that order; junction bases with no gene match: 5. Germline V gene data show CDR1 as SGDLS and CDR2 as YYNGEE. CDR3 coding DNA: TGTGCCAGCAGCGTAGACGGGGGACAGGGTAACATTCAGTACTTC. Translation: CASSVDGGQGNIQYF.

V and J are TRBV9 and TRBJ2-1, with 14 bases lining up with TRBD2. Germline V gives CDR1 SGDLS, CDR2 YYNGEE. The junction had 4 bases not matched to a gene; V was cut back by 3 bases and J by 8 bases. The CDR3 consists of 15 residues. The CDR3 reads CASSGLAGGPDEQFF. DNA for the CDR3: TGTGCCAGCAGCGGACTAGCGGGGGGGCCCGATGAGCAGTTCTTC.

This chain uses TRBV6-5 with TRBJ1-1, with 7 bases fitting TRBD1. The germline gives CDR1 MNHEY, CDR2 SVGAGI. V lost 1 base and J lost 6; bases outside the gene matches: 8. This CDR3 region has 15 residues. The CDR3 protein is CASSYFAGQWAEAFF. The CDR3 DNA sequence: TGTGCCAGCAGTTACTTCGCGGGACAGTGGGCTGAAGCTTTCTTT.

This clone was counted a single time. The rearrangement uses TRBV6-5 and TRBJ1-3, with D perhaps matching TRBD1 (5 bases). The germline CDR1 and CDR2 sequences are MNHEY and SVGAGI. V lost 0 bases and J 0 bases, leaving 9 bases between the germline ends. This CDR3 spans 16 amino acids. In DNA form, the CDR3 reads TGTGCCAGCAGTTACTCGGGGCAGGGCTCTGGAAACACCATATATTTT. Translation gives CASSYSGQGSGNTIYF.

The V gene is TRBV30, the J gene TRBJ1-2; D ambiguous. Trimming removed 4 bases from V and 2 bases from J, with 17 bases in between. In germline, CDR1 is GTSNPN, CDR2 SVGIG (reference sequence). There are 15 residues in the CDR3. The CDR3: CAWKGFASYNYGYTF. The CDR3 coding sequence is TGTGCCTGGAAAGGGTTTGCCTCCTACAACTATGGCTACACCTTC.

The chain links TRBV9 to TRBJ1-4; TRBD1 agrees at 7 bases. The CDR3 runs to 14 residues. Trimming cost V 4 bases and J 5 bases; bases outside gene matches: 5. Germline V CDR1 and CDR2: SGDLS, YYNGEE. The CDR3, as DNA: TGTGCCAGCAGCACGGGACAGCCGAATGAAAAACTGTTTTTT. Protein sequence: CASSTGQPNEKLFF. Supplemented by reference TRBV9 and TRBJ1-4, the full variable domain reads DSGVTQTPKHLITATGQRVTLRCSPRSGDLSVYWYQQSLDQGLQFLIQYYNGEERAKGNILERFSAQQFPDLHSELNLSSLELGDSALYFCASSTGQPNEKLFFGSGTQLSVL.

The rearrangement joins TRBV7-2 to TRBJ2-3, with 16 positions matching TRBD2. This CDR3 region has 16 residues. Trimming cost V 6 bases and J 7 bases; bases outside gene matches: 7. Germline V gives CDR1 SGHTA, CDR2 FQGNSA. The CDR3 protein is CASRGTSGRASHTQYF. The CDR3 DNA reads as TGTGCCAGCAGGGGGACTAGCGGGAGGGCCTCCCATACGCAGTATTTT.

The gene calls are TRBV3-1 (or the pseudogene TRBV3-2) and TRBJ2-3; a possible D gene is TRBD2 (6 bases). The V gene lost 6 bases and the J gene lost 2 bases, with 21 bases spanning the gap. The germline V gene has CDR1 LGHDT and CDR2 YNNKEL (reference sequence). The CDR3 spans 17 residues. The CDR3 DNA reads TGTGCCAGCAGACCTCGGGACTTCGCTAGGGACACAGATACGCAGTATTTT. Its protein is CASRPRDFARDTDTQYF.

The sample holds a few counts of this clone. The V gene is TRBV12-5, the J gene TRBJ1-1; no reliable D call. V was cut by 3 bases and J by 0 bases, with 11 bases left in between. The CDR3 is 15 residues long. Germline values: CDR1 LGHNT, CDR2 FRNRAP. In DNA form, the CDR3 reads TGTGCTAGTGGTTTCTATCCGGGTGTGAACACTGAAGCTTTCTTT. Its translation is CASGFYPGVNTEAFF.

The genes are TRBV7-3 and TRBJ2-2, with D tentatively TRBD2 (7 bases). Germline V gene lookup returns CDR1 SGHTA and CDR2 FQGTGA. Trimming left V 5 bases short and J 4 bases short, with 17 bases between. CDR3 size: 16 residues. CDR3 coding DNA: TGTGCCAGCAGCCCTGGGGGCGGGAGTTTCACCGGGGAGCTGTTTTTT. Amino acids: CASSPGGGSFTGELFF.

V is TRBV6-5 and J is TRBJ2-2, with D tentatively TRBD1 (6 bases). V lost 1 base and J 6 bases, leaving 9 bases between the germline ends. This CDR3 region has 14 residues. In germline, CDR1 is MNHEY, CDR2 SVGAGI. For the CDR3, the DNA is TGTGCCAGCAGTTACTGGGACACCTCCGGGGAGCTGTTTTTT. This translates into CASSYWDTSGELFF.

The genes are TRBV5-4 and TRBJ1-6; 8 positions agree with TRBD1. With 4 bases clipped from V and 4 bases from J, the junction kept 1 base outside the gene matches. This CDR3 region has 14 residues. Germline lookup yields CDR1 SGHNT and CDR2 YYREEE (reference sequence). Here the CDR3 DNA reads TGTGCCAGCAGCCGACAGGGGTATAATTCACCCCTCCACTTT. As protein: CASSRQGYNSPLHF.

The chain has TRBV4-3 and TRBJ2-2, with no clear D. V lost 1 base, J lost 5 bases, and 8 bases lay in between. The germline CDR1 and CDR2 sequences are LGHNA and YSLEER. This CDR3 comprises 14 residues. The CDR3 DNA reads as TGCGCCAGCAGCCAAGGTCCCTGGACCGGGGAGCTGTTTTTT. Protein sequence: CASSQGPWTGELFF.

V is TRBV10-3 and J is TRBJ1-2; maybe TRBD1 (6 bases). Trimming pared 7 bases from V and 7 bases from J, leaving 19 bases between. Per the germline V gene, CDR1 is ENHRY and CDR2 is SYGVKD. The CDR3 sequence is 14 residues long. This chain's CDR3 is CAITRDRSLGGYTF. In DNA form, the CDR3 reads TGTGCCATCACTCGTGACAGGTCCTTGGGTGGCTACACCTTC.

The genes are TRBV7-7 and TRBJ2-5; D remains unclear. The CDR3 totals 12 residues. Per the germline V gene, CDR1 is SSHAT and CDR2 is FNYEAQ (reference sequence). The germline V and J ends were trimmed by 4 bases and 2 bases, with 5 bases remaining between them. The DNA of the CDR3 is TGTGCCAGCAGCTCCCGACAAGAGACCCAGTACTTC. It is translated as CASSSRQETQYF.